This T cell receptor beta chain was found in a study of blood T cell repertoires in COVID-19. Across the whole study: Specimens from acute and convalescent COVID-19 originated in the United States, Italy and Spain.

V was clipped by 7 bases and J by 4 bases; unmatched bases: 6. CDR3 length equals 14 residues. CDR1 is MDHEN and CDR2 is SYDVKM in the germline V gene. Per the study methods: Reference gene primers were amplified, and this amplification served to estimate nucleated cell counts. Method: immunoSEQ multiplex PCR; TCRdb's copy keeps in-frame clones and lacks some. The DNA gave D and trimming, while V, J and clone size come from that table. The sample contains 260,000 or so clones, roughly 80% of which appear only once. Sequencing used peripheral blood. This TCR came from a woman aged 70-85 years with acute or convalescent COVID-19. The rearrangement joins TRBV28 to TRBJ1-1; 10 positions match TRBD1. The DNA for the CDR3 is TGTGCCAGCAAGAAGACAGGGGGCGGCACTGAAGCTTTCTTT. Encoded protein: CASKKTGGGTEAFF.